Listed below are T cell receptor beta chains from one sample, sequenced in a study of blood T cell repertoires in COVID-19. Using immunoSEQ multiplex PCR, the repertoire was profiled, and TCRdb retains in-frame clones only, with some absent. This sample yields about 200,000 clones, of which about nine tenths are seen a single time; around 5.7% belongs to the top ten. Sequenced: peripheral blood. All receptors derive from an elderly man with acute or convalescent COVID-19. Both conserved end residues are part of each CDR3. Fields, in order: clone size, J gene, D gene, V gene, CDR3 protein, CDR3 DNA. The D gene is left open where the match is weak. Clone size is shown for a subset of rows, as once, few, many or a class of expanded clone.

clone size: few
J gene: TRBJ1-5
D gene: TRBD1
V gene: TRBV7-8
CDR3 protein: CASSSQDRVNQPQHF
CDR3 DNA: TGTGCCAGCAGCTCTCAAGACAGGGTTAATCAGCCCCAGCATTTT

clone size: .
J gene: TRBJ2-5
D gene: .
V gene: TRBV6-6
CDR3 protein: CASLGTLETQYF
CDR3 DNA: TGTGCCAGCCTCGGGACTCTCGAGACCCAGTACTTC

clone size: once
J gene: TRBJ1-1
D gene: .
V gene: TRBV6-1
CDR3 protein: CASSERGVLVNTEAFF
CDR3 DNA: TGTGCCAGCAGTGAACGCGGGGTGTTAGTGAACACTGAAGCTTTCTTT

clone size: .
J gene: TRBJ2-1
D gene: TRBD2
V gene: TRBV6-2/TRBV6-3
CDR3 protein: CASSQPLKAGGRNEQFF
CDR3 DNA: TGTGCCAGCAGTCAGCCTTTGAAAGCGGGAGGGCGGAATGAGCAGTTCTTC

clone size: .
J gene: TRBJ1-1
D gene: .
V gene: TRBV6-5
CDR3 protein: CASKAWETNTEAFF
CDR3 DNA: TGTGCCAGCAAGGCCTGGGAGACAAACACTGAAGCTTTCTTT

clone size: .
J gene: TRBJ1-5
D gene: .
V gene: TRBV27
CDR3 protein: CASSPQGQPQHF
CDR3 DNA: TGTGCCAGCAGTCCGCAGGGTCAGCCCCAGCATTTT

clone size: .
J gene: TRBJ1-5
D gene: .
V gene: TRBV6-5
CDR3 protein: CASSYSWAGPQHF
CDR3 DNA: TGTGCCAGCAGTTACTCATGGGCAGGACCCCAGCATTTT

clone size: .
J gene: TRBJ2-5
D gene: TRBD1
V gene: TRBV11-3
CDR3 protein: CASSEQGIGETQYF
CDR3 DNA: TGTGCCAGCAGCGAACAGGGGATTGGAGAGACCCAGTACTTC

clone size: few
J gene: TRBJ1-4
D gene: TRBD1
V gene: TRBV5-1
CDR3 protein: CASSPTGSTNEKLFF
CDR3 DNA: TGCGCCAGCAGCCCGACAGGGTCAACTAATGAAAAACTGTTTTTT

clone size: .
J gene: TRBJ2-6
D gene: .
V gene: TRBV21-1
CDR3 protein: CASSKVKARPGDPSGRKGANVLTF
CDR3 DNA: TGTGCCAGCAGCAAAGTGAAGGCTCGTCCAGGGGATCCCAGCGGGAGAAAAGGGGCCAACGTCCTGACTTTC

clone size: .
J gene: TRBJ1-2
D gene: TRBD1
V gene: TRBV10-2
CDR3 protein: CASSGQGSNYGYTF
CDR3 DNA: TGCGCCAGCAGTGGACAGGGGAGTAACTATGGCTACACCTTC

clone size: .
J gene: TRBJ2-2
D gene: TRBD1
V gene: TRBV19
CDR3 protein: CASSIRQGAGELFF
CDR3 DNA: TGTGCCAGTAGTATACGACAGGGGGCCGGGGAGCTGTTTTTT

clone size: once
J gene: TRBJ1-1
D gene: TRBD1
V gene: TRBV29-1
CDR3 protein: CSVESTGARAFF
CDR3 DNA: TGCAGCGTTGAAAGCACAGGGGCCCGGGCTTTCTTT

clone size: .
J gene: TRBJ2-7
D gene: .
V gene: TRBV6-1
CDR3 protein: CASSEGATSIYEQYF
CDR3 DNA: TGTGCCAGCAGTGAAGGGGCGACTAGTATCTACGAGCAGTACTTC

clone size: .
J gene: TRBJ1-2
D gene: .
V gene: TRBV5-1
CDR3 protein: CASSFEGRRASNYGYTF
CDR3 DNA: TGCGCCAGCAGCTTCGAGGGCAGGCGAGCTTCTAACTATGGCTACACCTTC

clone size: few
J gene: TRBJ2-7
D gene: .
V gene: TRBV6-4
CDR3 protein: CASSPRAGGEQYF
CDR3 DNA: TGTGCCAGCAGTCCACGCGCCGGGGGCGAGCAGTACTTC

clone size: .
J gene: TRBJ1-2
D gene: TRBD1
V gene: TRBV4-1
CDR3 protein: CASSHFSGQRNYGYTF
CDR3 DNA: TGCGCCAGCAGCCACTTCTCGGGACAGCGGAACTATGGCTACACCTTC

clone size: .
J gene: TRBJ1-5
D gene: .
V gene: TRBV30
CDR3 protein: CAWSGEGGLNQPQHF
CDR3 DNA: TGTGCCTGGAGTGGGGAGGGGGGACTCAATCAGCCCCAGCATTTT

clone size: .
J gene: TRBJ1-6
D gene: .
V gene: TRBV3-1/TRBV3-2
CDR3 protein: CASSLQGGLLYNSPLHF
CDR3 DNA: TGTGCCAGCAGCCTACAGGGAGGGCTCCTATATAATTCACCCCTCCACTTT

clone size: once
J gene: TRBJ2-3
D gene: .
V gene: TRBV11-2
CDR3 protein: CASSSPPHTDTQYF
CDR3 DNA: TGTGCCAGCAGCTCCCCTCCACACACAGATACGCAGTATTTT

clone size: .
J gene: TRBJ2-7
D gene: TRBD2
V gene: TRBV2
CDR3 protein: CASSLRDYPTYEQYF
CDR3 DNA: TGTGCCAGCAGTCTCCGGGACTACCCTACCTACGAGCAGTACTTC

clone size: .
J gene: TRBJ1-2
D gene: TRBD1
V gene: TRBV27
CDR3 protein: CASRRTGVNYGYTF
CDR3 DNA: TGTGCCAGCAGGAGGACAGGGGTCAACTATGGCTACACCTTC

clone size: .
J gene: TRBJ2-7
D gene: TRBD2
V gene: TRBV10-3
CDR3 protein: CASTPRAGGLSYEQYF
CDR3 DNA: TGTGCCTCTACGCCCCGGGCGGGAGGGCTCTCCTACGAGCAGTACTTC

clone size: once
J gene: TRBJ1-1
D gene: TRBD1
V gene: TRBV5-1
CDR3 protein: CASSLTGGQTEAFF
CDR3 DNA: TGCGCCAGCAGCCTGACAGGGGGTCAGACTGAAGCTTTCTTT

clone size: .
J gene: TRBJ2-7
D gene: TRBD1
V gene: TRBV27
CDR3 protein: CASSPRDRGHEQYF
CDR3 DNA: TGTGCCAGCAGTCCTCGGGACAGGGGGCACGAGCAGTACTTC

clone size: .
J gene: TRBJ2-3
D gene: TRBD1
V gene: TRBV11-2
CDR3 protein: CASSLTGPDTQYF
CDR3 DNA: TGTGCCAGCAGCCTGACAGGGCCAGATACGCAGTATTTT

clone size: .
J gene: TRBJ2-2
D gene: TRBD1
V gene: TRBV10-3
CDR3 protein: CAISEGRGNGELFF
CDR3 DNA: TGTGCCATCAGTGAGGGCAGGGGGAACGGGGAGCTGTTTTTT

clone size: .
J gene: TRBJ2-6
D gene: .
V gene: TRBV10-1
CDR3 protein: CASSKAGVLYNVLTF
CDR3 DNA: TGCGCCAGCAGTAAAGCAGGGGTCCTTTACAACGTCCTGACTTTC

clone size: few
J gene: TRBJ2-3
D gene: .
V gene: TRBV2
CDR3 protein: CASSATGPPTDTQYF
CDR3 DNA: TGTGCCAGCAGTGCGACAGGTCCTCCCACAGATACGCAGTATTTT

clone size: .
J gene: TRBJ2-7
D gene: TRBD2
V gene: TRBV13
CDR3 protein: CASSLGLLAGVPVF
CDR3 DNA: TGTGCCAGCAGCTTAGGCCTTCTTGCGGGAGTCCCAGTTTTT

clone size: .
J gene: TRBJ2-7
D gene: TRBD1
V gene: TRBV7-9
CDR3 protein: CASSFGQGSSYEQYF
CDR3 DNA: TGTGCCAGCAGCTTCGGACAGGGGAGCTCCTACGAGCAGTACTTC